This TCR beta chain was obtained from a study of blood T cell repertoires in COVID-19. Study overall: From T cells, B-cell-depleted T cells, or PBMCs came the material, which was cDNA or gDNA.

Participants reported their clinical history, and cohort assignment relied on those reports. Trimming stripped 5 bases from V and 4 bases from J, with 17 bases between. Germline CDR1 and CDR2: SEHNR and FQNEAQ (reference sequence). The CDR3 loop spans 16 amino acids. Original data processing: Scientists estimated how many nucleated cells there were by amplifying reference gene primers. Data came from immunoSEQ multiplex PCR; TCRdb stores just in-frame clones and leaves some out. The V and J calls and the clone size are those of that table, but D and trimming were determined from the DNA. The table lists hundreds of thousands of clones, about 91% of them singletons.

The chain links TRBV7-9 to TRBJ2-2, with D perhaps TRBD2 (7 bases). The sequencing sample was made of PBMCs or T cells enriched from blood (not recorded which). This receptor was identified in a woman aged 35 to 49 with acute COVID-19. For the CDR3, the DNA is TGTGCCAGCAGCCCCCCGGGGGGCGAAGGCACCGGGGAGCTGTTTTTT. Protein sequence: CASSPPGGEGTGELFF.